This T cell receptor beta chain stems from a study of CD8+ T cells in alopecia areata. Study-wide context: Spontaneously alopecic C3H/HeJ graft donors, about 6-13 months old, gave skin to approximately 7-10-week-old female C3H/HeJ mice. Overall study findings and caveats: Mice gave a clearer picture of TCR sharing than patients did, possibly for HLA-related reasons. Scalp data also include sequences from resident alphabeta T cells of normal skin. Compared with normal scalp, lesional scalp had higher clonality and more expanded CD8+ clones.

This clone was detected a few times. Its cognate antigen is unknown. Gene names follow the mouse nomenclature. The CDR3 goes on 4 residues after the read ends, and that part is filled in from the germline J gene. The CDR3 length is 16 residues. The V gene's germline CDR1 is NSQYPW and CDR2 LRSPGD (reference sequence). The V and J ends lost 0 bases and 0 bases respectively, with 9 bases between them. Extraction of RNA preceded its reverse transcription into cDNA, which served as the sequencing template. Clones were sequenced by immunoSEQ multiplex PCR, and TCRdb holds only the in-frame ones, with some missing. The profile covers more than 90,000 clones, none occurring a single time.

The chain links TRBV1 to TRBJ2-1, with D tentatively TRBD1 (6 bases). This sequence was found in a C3H/HeJ mouse with alopecia areata. MHC haplotype here: H2-k. Source material: lesional skin. Here the CDR3 reads CTCSADTGINYAEQFF. The part of the CDR3 DNA that was read is TGCACCTGCAGTGCAGATACAGGGATTAACTATGCT. The full variable domain, with the rest looked up from reference TRBV1 and TRBJ2-1, is VTLLEQNPRWRLVPRGQAVNLRCILKNSQYPWMSWYQQDLQKQLQWLFTLRSPGDKEVKSLPGADYLATRVTDTELRLQVANMSQGRTLYCTCSADTGINYAEQFFGPGTRLTVL.